A single sample gave rise to the 26 T cell receptor beta chains below, sequenced in a study of chemoradiotherapy in HPV16-positive cancers. Clones were read by immunoSEQ multiplex PCR, and TCRdb kept only the in-frame ones, dropping some. The table records 40,000 to 60,000 clones, around 90% of them present only once. Sequenced material: blood, taken from a patient who underwent chemoradiotherapy. The source is a human donor with HPV-associated anogenital cancer.

This chain links TRBV6-6 with TRBJ1-6; D is perhaps TRBD1 (5 bases). Germline V gene sequence: CDR1 MNHNY, CDR2 SVGAGI (reference sequence). The ends were cut back, 5 bases at V and 10 bases at J, with 15 bases in the middle. CDR3 length: 14 residues. CDR3 DNA sequence: TGTGCCAGCAGTGGGAGACAGACTTTATCACCCCTCCACTTT. Amino acid sequence: CASSGRQTLSPLHF.

V gene TRBV19 combines with J gene TRBJ2-1; 9 bases are a match to TRBD2. The CDR3 spans 16 residues. Germline values: CDR1 LNHDA, CDR2 SQIVND (reference sequence). Unmatched junction bases numbered 10, after V lost 3 bases and J lost 7 bases. CDR3 residues: CASSIRRTSAGNEQFF. CDR3 nucleotide sequence: TGTGCCAGTAGTATCCGTCGGACTAGCGCTGGGAATGAGCAGTTCTTC.

The CDR3 DNA is TGCAGCGTGGGACAGGGGGATTTTGGTGGAAACATTCAGTACTTC. Its translation is CSVGQGDFGGNIQYF. V gene TRBV29-1 combines with J gene TRBJ2-4; 11 nucleotides agree with TRBD1. J was trimmed by 6 bases and V by 6 bases; bases with no gene match: 10. The CDR3 sequence is 15 residues long. In germline, CDR1 is SQVTM, CDR2 ANQGSEA.

The V gene is TRBV28, the J gene TRBJ2-7; D might be TRBD1 or TRBD2, each matching 5 bases. Germline assignment: CDR1 MDHEN and CDR2 SYDVKM. Between the trimmed V and J ends, which lost 10 bases and 3 bases, there was a span of 16 bases. The CDR3 sequence is 13 residues long. The CDR3 sequence is CAIRGALVYEQYF. Here the CDR3 DNA reads TGTGCCATCAGAGGGGCACTGGTCTACGAGCAGTACTTC.

There are a few counts of this clone. This chain joins TRBV19 and TRBJ1-1; D gene unclear. Per germline, CDR1 LNHDA and CDR2 SQIVND (reference sequence). The CDR3 covers 12 residues. V was shortened by 5 bases and J by 11 bases, with 15 bases between the two germline ends. CDR3 region: CASSPRNRWAFF. The CDR3 nucleotides read TGTGCCAGTAGTCCTCGAAATCGGTGGGCTTTCTTT.

CDR3 in amino acids: CASSTRSDVVVGNEQFF. CDR3 DNA sequence: TGTGCCAGCAGCACTCGCTCTGACGTGGTGGTAGGCAATGAGCAGTTCTTC. The chain combines TRBV7-2 with TRBJ2-1; no firm D call. V gave up 5 bases and J gave up 6 bases, with 23 bases separating them. CDR1 SGHTA and CDR2 FQGNSA come from the germline V gene. This CDR3 has 17 amino acids.

The chain uses TRBV5-1 and TRBJ2-1; 8 bases align to TRBD2. This CDR3 is 14 amino acids long. The ends lost 3 bases at V and 9 bases at J; junction bases unmatched: 8. Germline CDR1 SGHRS, CDR2 YFSETQ. The CDR3 DNA sequence: TGCGCCAGCAGCTGGGAGCGGGAGACGAGTGAGCAGTTCTTC. Translating it yields CASSWERETSEQFF.

The J gene is TRBJ1-5, the V gene TRBV6-5; D remains unclear. CDR3 size: 13 residues. Germline V CDR1 and CDR2: MNHEY, SVGAGI. The V end was cut by 2 bases, the J end by 5 bases, with 7 bases between. The CDR3 here is CASSYEFDQPQHF. CDR3 bases: TGTGCCAGCAGTTACGAATTTGATCAGCCCCAGCATTTT.

The chain joins TRBV10-3 to TRBJ2-7, with D perhaps given as TRBD1 or TRBD2 (5 bases each). The germline gives CDR1 ENHRY, CDR2 SYGVKD. There are 12 residues in the CDR3. Trimming cost V 5 bases and J 7 bases, with 12 bases left between them. The CDR3 spells CAISYGGEEQYF. The CDR3 region has the DNA TGTGCCATCAGTTATGGGGGAGAGGAGCAGTACTTC.

This chain links TRBV6-1 with TRBJ1-2; D remains unclear. The CDR3 totals 15 residues. Per germline, CDR1 MNHNS and CDR2 SASEGT. V gave up 1 base and J gave up 5 bases, with 14 bases separating them. Here the CDR3 reads CASSEGRPREYGYTF. CDR3 coding DNA: TGTGCCAGCAGTGAAGGGAGGCCGAGGGAATATGGCTACACCTTC.

This chain connects TRBV4-3 to TRBJ2-3; 7 bases agree with TRBD1. The CDR3 covers 17 residues. Germline-derived CDR1 and CDR2 are LGHNA and YSLEER. V trimming: 0 bases; J trimming: 3 bases; junction bases outside the gene matches: 9. The CDR3 here is CASSQEAYRGETDTQYF. The CDR3, as DNA: TGCGCCAGCAGCCAAGAAGCTTACAGGGGTGAGACAGATACGCAGTATTTT.

The chain employs TRBV21-1 and TRBJ2-7; TRBD2 reflects the table's D call only, with no check against the DNA. TRBV21-1 is a documented pseudogene. This CDR3 has 15 amino acids. CDR3 residues: CASSRETRRSYEQYF. The CDR3 DNA is TGTGCCAGCAGCAGGGAGACTAGACGCTCCTACGAGCAGTACTTC.

This clone was detected only once. The rearrangement joins TRBV7-6 to TRBJ2-7; 10 bases align to TRBD2. CDR1 SGHVS and CDR2 FNYEAQ come from the germline V gene. There are 17 residues in the CDR3. Trimming at V came to 3 bases and at J to 4 bases, leaving 12 bases not matched to a gene. The CDR3 sequence: CASSFGASGSHPYEQYF. The CDR3 nucleotides are TGTGCCAGCAGCTTCGGGGCTAGCGGGAGTCATCCTTACGAGCAGTACTTC. The whole variable domain, remainder taken from reference TRBV7-6 and TRBJ2-7, is GAGVSQSPRYKVTKRGQDVALRCDPISGHVSLYWYRQALGQGPEFLTYFNYEAQQDKSGLPNDRFSAERPEGSISTLTIQRTEQRDSAMYRCASSFGASGSHPYEQYFGPGTRLTVT.

V is TRBV5-4 and J is TRBJ2-7, with 7 nucleotides matching TRBD1. This CDR3 comprises 14 residues. V shed 4 bases and J 5 bases; nucleotides not matched to a gene: 9. The V gene's germline CDR1 is SGHNT and CDR2 YYREEE (reference sequence). The CDR3 here is CASSDQGVHDEQYF. For the CDR3, the DNA is TGTGCCAGCAGCGATCAGGGGGTTCACGACGAGCAGTACTTC.

The CDR3 nucleotides read TGTGCCAGCAGCTTAGTCTCGACTAGCGGGAGGACGAAAAACATTCAGTACTTC. Protein product: CASSLVSTSGRTKNIQYF. The chain carries TRBV7-2 and TRBJ2-4; 13 bases match TRBD2. The CDR3 length is 18 residues. Germline V gene data show CDR1 as SGHTA and CDR2 as FQGNSA. J gave up 4 bases and V 1 base, and 7 bases lay outside the gene matches.

The rearrangement links TRBV7-2 to TRBJ1-2; 7 nucleotides agree with TRBD1. The CDR3 is made up of 15 amino acids. V dropped 3 bases and J dropped 4; count of bases not matched to a gene: 8. Germline V gene lookup returns CDR1 SGHTA and CDR2 FQGNSA. The CDR3 nucleotides read TGTGCCAGCAGCTTCCCGGGACAGCCTTTCTATGGCTACACCTTC. It codes for CASSFPGQPFYGYTF.

The rearrangement links TRBV7-2 to TRBJ2-7; 9 bases line up with TRBD1. J was trimmed by 1 base and V by 6 bases; bases with no gene match: 4. The CDR3 is 14 amino acids. The V gene's germline CDR1 is SGHTA and CDR2 FQGNSA. CDR3 in amino acids: CASRSGTGSYEQYF. CDR3 DNA: TGTGCCAGCAGATCCGGGACAGGGTCCTACGAGCAGTACTTC. Full variable domain (remainder filled in from reference TRBV7-2 and TRBJ2-7): GAGVSQSPSNKVTEKGKDVELRCDPISGHTALYWYRQSLGQGLEFLIYFQGNSAPDKSGLPSDRFSAERTGGSVSTLTIQRTQQEDSAVYLCASRSGTGSYEQYFGPGTRLTVT.

The chain has TRBV5-1 and TRBJ2-7; 8 positions agree with TRBD1. The J segment lost 4 bases and the V segment lost 4 bases, leaving 13 bases of the junction unmatched. This CDR3 contains 16 residues. The germline V gene encodes CDR1 SGHRS and CDR2 YFSETQ. DNA of the CDR3: TGCGCCAGCAGCACTTCGTCGACAGGGGCCAGATACGAGCAGTACTTC. It codes for CASSTSSTGARYEQYF.

The chain is built from TRBV5-1 and TRBJ1-5; D not certain. CDR3 length: 15 residues. The V end lost 1 base, the J end lost 1 base, and 9 bases lay between the germline ends. The germline CDR1 and CDR2 sequences are SGHRS and YFSETQ. CDR3 nucleotides: TGCGCCAGCAGCTTGTCGGGGAACAGCAATCAGCCCCAGCATTTT. Protein sequence: CASSLSGNSNQPQHF.

The genes are TRBV5-8 and TRBJ2-5; TRBD1 matches at 7 bases. Germline trimming cut 7 bases from V and 2 bases from J; bases unmatched to any gene: 8. Germline loops: CDR1 SGHTS, CDR2 YDEGEE. The CDR3 sequence is 14 residues long. This chain's CDR3 is CASSPTGRQETQYF. CDR3 sequence (DNA): TGTGCCAGCTCCCCGACAGGGCGACAAGAGACCCAGTACTTC. Complete variable domain (other parts from reference TRBV5-8 and TRBJ2-5): EAGVTQSPTHLIKTRGQQATLRCSPISGHTSVYWYQQALGLGLQFLLWYDEGEERNRGNFPPRFSGRQFPNYSSELNVNALELEDSALYLCASSPTGRQETQYFGPGTRLLVL.

V is TRBV6-1 and J is TRBJ2-7; D unresolved. Germline V gives CDR1 MNHNS, CDR2 SASEGT. The V end was cut by 6 bases, the J end by 2 bases, with 11 bases between. The CDR3 has 13 residues. The CDR3 coding sequence is TGTGCCAGCAGGCCCGAGGCAGCCTACGAGCAGTACTTC. Translated: CASRPEAAYEQYF.

This chain joins TRBV13 and TRBJ2-7; no firm D call. Trimming cost V 5 bases and J 6 bases, with 11 bases left between them. The germline CDR1 and CDR2 sequences are PRHDT and FYEKMQ (reference sequence). This CDR3 has 12 residues. The CDR3 DNA sequence: TGTGCCAGCAGCCTGCGACTGGGCGAGCAGTACTTC. Translating gives CASSLRLGEQYF. Drawing the rest from reference TRBV13 and TRBJ2-7, the complete variable domain is AAGVIQSPRHLIKEKRETATLKCYPIPRHDTVYWYQQGPGQDPQFLISFYEKMQSDKGSIPDRFSAQQFSDYHSELNMSSLELGDSALYFCASSLRLGEQYFGPGTRLTVT.

V usage is TRBV5-4 and J usage is TRBJ2-7, with TRBD2 as a possible D gene (5 bases). CDR1 is SGHNT and CDR2 is YYREEE in the germline V gene (reference sequence). Between the trimmed V and J ends, which lost 5 bases and 3 bases, there was a span of 12 bases. The CDR3 has 13 residues. CDR3 sequence (DNA): TGTGCCAGCAGTACTAGTTCCGGCTACGAGCAGTACTTC. Residues: CASSTSSGYEQYF.

The chain is built from TRBV19 and TRBJ2-6; tentative D call: TRBD1 (6 bases). V was trimmed by 9 bases and J by 4 bases, leaving 13 bases between them. Germline lookup yields CDR1 LNHDA and CDR2 SQIVND (reference sequence). The CDR3 spans 14 residues. The CDR3 DNA reads as TGTGCCAGCAGGGGCGGGTACGGGGCCAACGTCCTGACTTTC. Protein sequence: CASRGGYGANVLTF. Full variable domain (missing parts from reference TRBV19 and TRBJ2-6): DGGITQSPKYLFRKEGQNVTLSCEQNLNHDAMYWYRQDPGQGLRLIYYSQIVNDFQKGDIAEGYSVSREKKESFPLTVTSAQKNPTAFYLCASRGGYGANVLTFGAGSRLTVL.

V usage is TRBV6-1 and J usage is TRBJ2-3, with D uncertain. The germline V gene encodes CDR1 MNHNS and CDR2 SASEGT. The length of the CDR3 is 12 residues. V was pared by 7 bases and J by 0 bases, with 5 bases between. This chain's CDR3 is CASMTSTDTQYF. The CDR3 nucleotides read TGTGCCAGCATGACTAGCACAGATACGCAGTATTTT.

This chain uses TRBV5-6 with TRBJ1-2; 7 bases match TRBD1. Germline V gene sequence: CDR1 SGHDT, CDR2 YYEEEE. CDR3 length: 18 amino acids. V lost 4 bases, J lost 1 base, and 16 bases stayed unmatched. The CDR3 loop reads CASSPRFLPGQSNYGYTF. CDR3 DNA sequence: TGTGCCAGCAGCCCGCGATTCCTTCCGGGACAGAGTAACTATGGCTACACCTTC.